This entry is about one T cell receptor beta chain. Its target is not known. V lost 1 base and J 7 bases, leaving 18 bases between the germline ends. CDR3 size: 15 residues. Germline V gene lookup returns CDR1 DFQATT and CDR2 SNEGSKA (reference sequence). Sorting isolated naive CD8 T cells as CD8+CD4-CCR7+CD45RA+ events. This specimen comes from a study of molecular identifiers for immune sequencing clone quantification. Study results and caveats: The study reportedly detected spiked Jurkat TCR RNA from one cell among around 1 million naive cells.

For bulk TCR libraries, previously described methods and listed TCR primers were used. TCRdb reprocessed the PCR reads via MiXCR and lists one record per CDR3 protein. The table records 400,000 to 600,000 distinct CDR3 sequences, 20% to 25% of them present only once. The TCR originated in a human donor in good health. Some libraries in this study had Jurkat cell RNA spiked in. The V and J genes are TRBV20-1 and TRBJ2-3; perhaps TRBD2 as D (6 bases). The sequencing input was naive CD8+ T cells from blood, with Jurkat cell RNA spiked in. Subset here: FACS-sorted CD8+CD4-CCR7+CD45RA+ naive T cells. CDR3 in amino acids: CSARVIAELDNTQYF. The CDR3, as DNA: TGCAGTGCTAGAGTCATAGCGGAACTAGATAATACGCAGTATTTT.